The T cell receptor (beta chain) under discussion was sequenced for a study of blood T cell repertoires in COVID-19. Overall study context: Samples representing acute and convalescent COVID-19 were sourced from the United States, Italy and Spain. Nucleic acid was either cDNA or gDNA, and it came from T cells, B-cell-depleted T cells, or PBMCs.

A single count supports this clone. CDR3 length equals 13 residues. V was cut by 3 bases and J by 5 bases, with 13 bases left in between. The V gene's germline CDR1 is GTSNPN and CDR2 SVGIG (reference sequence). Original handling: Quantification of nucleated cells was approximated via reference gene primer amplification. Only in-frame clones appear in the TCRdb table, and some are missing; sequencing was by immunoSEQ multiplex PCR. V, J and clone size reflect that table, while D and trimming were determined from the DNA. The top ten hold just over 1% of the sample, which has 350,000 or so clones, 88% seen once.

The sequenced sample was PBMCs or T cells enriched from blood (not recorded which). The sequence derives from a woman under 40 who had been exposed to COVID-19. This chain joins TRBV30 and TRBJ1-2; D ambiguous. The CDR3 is CAWSTGSWYGYTF. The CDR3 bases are TGTGCCTGGAGCACGGGGTCGTGGTATGGCTACACCTTC.